The next 17 T cell receptor beta chains were all read from a single sample in a study of cytomegalovirus exposure and HLA in healthy donors (dated by TCRdb to 2016 to 2017). The library relied on the immunoSEQ multiplex PCR assay. The multiplex PCR relied on a mix of 60 forward primers for TCR Vbeta segments and 13 reverse primers for TCR Jbeta segments. As stored in TCRdb, this immuneACCESS dataset retains in-frame rearrangements with V and J assigned. A fraction of the clones does not appear; measured against another copy, unresolved V genes explain less than half of the discrepancy, and the remainder lacks a known reason. The sample contains fewer than 200,000 clones, less than 90% of them found a single time. Jointly, the top ten make up under 6% of the sample. The sample consisted of PBMCs. These receptors were obtained from a woman between 45 and 60 years old in good health and CMV-seropositive.

This chain uses TRBV19 with TRBJ1-2, with 10 positions matching TRBD1. The CDR3 is 14 residues long. CDR1 and CDR2 (germline): LNHDA, SQIVND (reference sequence). J lost 2 bases, V lost 6 bases, and 3 bases had no gene match. CDR3 nucleotides: TGTGCCAGTAGGAGGACAGGGGGAAACTATGGCTACACCTTC. Protein product: CASRRTGGNYGYTF.

This rearrangement joins TRBV7-9 to TRBJ2-5; 9 bases fit TRBD1. Matching the DNA end better, TRBJ2-7 makes the J call doubtful. The CDR3 runs 13 residues. Germline V CDR1 and CDR2: SEHNR, FQNEAQ (reference sequence). CDR3 bases: TGTGCCAGCAGCCGACAGGGGGCCTACGAGCAGTACTTC. Its protein product is CASSRQGAYEQYF.

The chain has TRBV5-4 and TRBJ2-7, with TRBD1 identical over 9 bases. V dropped 4 bases and J dropped 4; count of bases not matched to a gene: 3. CDR1 and CDR2 from the germline V gene are SGHNT and YYREEE (reference sequence). CDR3 size: 13 residues. CDR3 sequence (DNA): TGTGCCAGCAGCCTCGGGACAGGGTACGAGCAGTACTTC. Protein: CASSLGTGYEQYF.

The chain joins TRBV27 to TRBJ2-5; 12 nucleotides line up with TRBD1. The J call may be incorrect, as the DNA end agrees better with TRBJ2-7. This CDR3 contains 18 residues. CDR1 and CDR2 (germline): MNHEY, SMNVEV (reference sequence). The CDR3 nucleotides are TGTGCCAGCAGCCTCTCCCGGGACAGGGGGCGAAGCTCCTACGAGCAGTACTTC. Translated: CASSLSRDRGRSSYEQYF.

The chain is built from TRBV29-1 and TRBJ2-7, with 9 bases aligning to TRBD2. This CDR3 is 14 amino acids long. Germline V gene lookup returns CDR1 SQVTM and CDR2 ANQGSEA. V lost 5 bases to trimming and J lost 2 bases; unmatched junction nucleotides: 7. CDR3 sequence reads: CSVNPSGTPYEQYF. The CDR3 DNA reads TGCAGCGTTAACCCTAGCGGGACTCCCTACGAGCAGTACTTC.

The DNA for the CDR3 is TGTGCCAGCAGCTTTCAGGGGAACACTGAAGCTTTCTTT. This translates into CASSFQGNTEAFF. The chain recombines TRBV5-4 with TRBJ1-1; weak D call: TRBD1 (5 bases). Trimming removed 2 bases at V and 1 base at J, with 6 bases between. CDR1 SGHNT and CDR2 YYREEE come from the germline V gene (reference sequence). The CDR3 contains 13 residues. The entire variable domain, with the rest obtained from reference TRBV5-4 and TRBJ1-1, is as follows: ETGVTQSPTHLIKTRGQQVTLRCSSQSGHNTVSWYQQALGQGPQFIFQYYREEENGRGNFPPRFSGLQFPNYSSELNVNALELDDSALYLCASSFQGNTEAFFGQGTRLTVV.

The V gene is TRBV19, the J gene TRBJ1-2; 7 bases match TRBD1. Germline-derived CDR1 and CDR2 are LNHDA and SQIVND (reference sequence). The J segment lost 2 bases and the V segment lost 6 bases, leaving 12 bases of the junction unmatched. The CDR3 is 16 amino acids. The CDR3 reads CASRIWTGNKNYGYTF. The CDR3 bases are TGTGCCAGTAGGATATGGACAGGAAATAAGAACTATGGCTACACCTTC.

This clone was detected only once. V is TRBV19 and J is TRBJ2-7, with 7 bases lining up with TRBD1. The germline V gene has CDR1 LNHDA and CDR2 SQIVND (reference sequence). CDR3 length: 13 amino acids. With 7 bases clipped from V and 8 bases from J, the junction kept 11 bases outside the gene matches. CDR3 region: CASKTHEGAKQYF. In DNA form, the CDR3 reads TGTGCCAGTAAAACCCATGAGGGGGCTAAGCAGTACTTC.

This chain joins TRBV10-2 and TRBJ1-5; 10 bases map to TRBD1. The CDR3 has 15 amino acids. Germline V CDR1 and CDR2: WSHSY, SAAADI. The V and J ends lost 0 bases and 8 bases, in that order; junction bases with no gene match: 4. CDR3 sequence (DNA): TGCGCCAGCAGTGAGTCCCGGACAGGGGGAGAGCCCCAGCATTTT. Its protein product is CASSESRTGGEPQHF.

Worth noting for this clone: Compared with germline, one end of the junction differs, possibly owing to a read error. V and J are TRBV7-9 and TRBJ2-1; 7 bases line up with TRBD2. The length of the CDR3 is 14 residues. Germline lookup yields CDR1 SEHNR and CDR2 FQNEAQ (reference sequence). CDR3 sequence: CSSSLERGDNEQFF. The DNA for the CDR3 is TGTTCCAGCAGCTTGGAGCGGGGTGACAATGAGCAGTTCTTC.

V gene TRBV19 combines with J gene TRBJ1-5; D is possibly TRBD1 (6 bases). V was cut by 3 bases and J by 2 bases, with 8 bases left in between. CDR1 is LNHDA and CDR2 is SQIVND in the germline V gene (reference sequence). The CDR3 length is 14 residues. The CDR3 protein is CASSIRGRNQPQHF. The CDR3 DNA reads as TGTGCCAGTAGTATCAGGGGCCGCAATCAGCCCCAGCATTTT.

This rearrangement joins TRBV19 to TRBJ1-5, with D possibly TRBD1 on 5 matching bases. The CDR3 has 15 amino acids. Germline lookup yields CDR1 LNHDA and CDR2 SQIVND (reference sequence). V lost 2 bases and J 5 bases, leaving 13 bases between the germline ends. CDR3 coding DNA: TGTGCCAGTAGTATATCAGGGAATGGCGATCAGCCCCAGCATTTT. It encodes CASSISGNGDQPQHF.

Concerning this clone: The identical CDR3 is also encoded by other nucleotide sequences in the sample. This sequence joins TRBV7-8 and TRBJ2-5, with 9 bases lining up with TRBD2. Germline V gene sequence: CDR1 SGHVS, CDR2 FQNEAQ. The CDR3 totals 15 residues. V was clipped by 2 bases and J by 2 bases; unmatched bases: 3. CDR3 sequence: CASSLRLAGQETQYF. In DNA form, the CDR3 reads TGTGCCAGCAGCTTACGGCTAGCGGGGCAAGAGACCCAGTACTTC.

The genes are TRBV19 and TRBJ2-7; TRBD1 agrees at 7 bases. The germline CDR1 and CDR2 sequences are LNHDA and SQIVND (reference sequence). The CDR3 consists of 14 residues. With 2 bases clipped from V and 2 bases from J, the junction kept 3 bases outside the gene matches. CDR3 amino acids: CASSIRQGPYEQYF. The CDR3 DNA reads TGTGCCAGTAGTATACGACAGGGCCCCTACGAGCAGTACTTC.

CDR3 nucleotides: TGCGCCAGCCAGGCGCTGGGAGGAGAAAAACTGTTTTTT. Encoded protein: CASQALGGEKLFF. This chain joins TRBV5-1 and TRBJ1-4; D is unresolved. The ends were cut back, 7 bases at V and 8 bases at J, with 15 bases in the middle. This CDR3 contains 13 residues. CDR1 and CDR2 (germline): SGHRS, YFSETQ.

This chain links TRBV2 with TRBJ2-4; perhaps TRBD2 as D (7 bases). This CDR3 contains 13 residues. The germline V and J ends were trimmed by 4 bases and 8 bases, with 12 bases remaining between them. CDR1 is SNHLY, CDR2 FYNNEI, per germline. In DNA form, the CDR3 reads TGTGCCAGCAGTGTCGGGGGGCAGGACATTCAGTACTTC. This gives the protein CASSVGGQDIQYF.

V usage is TRBV29-1 and J usage is TRBJ2-1, with 7 bases matching TRBD2. V lost 8 bases and J lost 10; bases outside the gene matches: 11. Germline CDR1 SQVTM, CDR2 ANQGSEA. This CDR3 comprises 12 residues. In nucleotides, the CDR3 is TGCAGCTCCATTGAGCGGGGCTTGGAGCAGTTCTTC. It specifies CSSIERGLEQFF.